This T cell receptor beta chain stems from a study of blood T cells in healthy people across ages. Study in general: Using template switching, researchers captured about one barcoded beta molecule for each two T cells.

Broader study findings: Whereas aged donors had fewer naive CD4+ cells, long-lived donors had more of them and higher diversity.

V lost 1 base and J 7 bases, leaving 19 bases between the germline ends. Germline V CDR1 and CDR2: SGHTA, FQGNSA. The CDR3 is 16 amino acids. Alongside a J-beta primer mix, a sample-barcoded 5' primer served in a second PCR lasting about 7 to 12 cycles. MiXCR, applied by TCRdb to the 5' RACE reads, yields one record per CDR3 protein. In the table there are about 1,000,000 distinct CDR3 sequences, 35% to 50% of which are singletons. Each individual donor underwent a draw of about 9.1 milliliters of peripheral blood. Isolated PBMCs totaled at least 7 million in each sample. As concerns this clonotype: Its antigen is unidentified.

The source material was blood. The chain couples TRBV7-2 to TRBJ1-2, with a weak D call TRBD1 (5 bases). The receptor was derived from a woman between 55 and 75 years old in good health. CDR3 loop: CASSLDLKGWRGGYTF. DNA of the CDR3: TGTGCCAGCAGCTTAGACCTCAAGGGATGGAGGGGTGGCTACACCTTC.